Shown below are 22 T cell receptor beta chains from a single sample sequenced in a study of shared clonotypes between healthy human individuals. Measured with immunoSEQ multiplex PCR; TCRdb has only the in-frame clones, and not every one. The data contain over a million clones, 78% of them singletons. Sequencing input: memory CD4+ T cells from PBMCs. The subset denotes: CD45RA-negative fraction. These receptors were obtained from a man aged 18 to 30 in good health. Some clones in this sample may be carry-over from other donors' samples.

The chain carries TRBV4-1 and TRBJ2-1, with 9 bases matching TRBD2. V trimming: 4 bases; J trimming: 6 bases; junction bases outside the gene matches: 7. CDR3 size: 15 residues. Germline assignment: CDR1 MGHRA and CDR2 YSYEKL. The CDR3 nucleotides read TGCGCCAGCAGCCGGCGGGAGGGCTCACTCAATGAGCAGTTCTTC. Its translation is CASSRREGSLNEQFF.

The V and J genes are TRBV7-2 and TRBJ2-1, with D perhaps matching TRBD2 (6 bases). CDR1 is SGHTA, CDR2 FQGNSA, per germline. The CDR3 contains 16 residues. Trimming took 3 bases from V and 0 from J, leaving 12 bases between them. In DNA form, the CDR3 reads TGTGCCAGCAGCTTTCGGACCGGGAGCTCCTACAATGAGCAGTTCTTC. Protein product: CASSFRTGSSYNEQFF.

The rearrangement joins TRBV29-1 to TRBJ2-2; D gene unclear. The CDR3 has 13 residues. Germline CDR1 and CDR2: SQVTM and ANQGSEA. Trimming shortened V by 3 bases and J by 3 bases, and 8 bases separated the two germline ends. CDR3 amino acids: CSVDYGYTGELFF. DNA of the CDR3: TGCAGCGTTGATTACGGGTACACCGGGGAGCTGTTTTTT.

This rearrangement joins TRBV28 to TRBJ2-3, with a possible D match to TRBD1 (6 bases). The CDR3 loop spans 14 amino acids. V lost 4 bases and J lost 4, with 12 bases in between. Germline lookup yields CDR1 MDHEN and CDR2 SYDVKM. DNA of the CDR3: TGTGCCAGCAGTTCCGGGACAATTTCAGATACGCAGTATTTT. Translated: CASSSGTISDTQYF.

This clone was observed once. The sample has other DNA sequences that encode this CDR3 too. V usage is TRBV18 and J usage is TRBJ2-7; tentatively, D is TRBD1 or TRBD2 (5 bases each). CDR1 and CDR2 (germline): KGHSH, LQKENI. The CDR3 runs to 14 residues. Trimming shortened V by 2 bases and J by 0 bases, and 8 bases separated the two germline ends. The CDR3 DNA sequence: TGTGCCAGCTCACCAGGGGGTCTCTCCTACGAGCAGTACTTC. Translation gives CASSPGGLSYEQYF.

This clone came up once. Here the CDR3 DNA reads TGCGCCAGCAGCTTGGTATCCGCGTATGAGCAGTTCTTC. Residues: CASSLVSAYEQFF. The chain has TRBV5-1 and TRBJ2-1; D remains unclear. The CDR3 loop spans 13 amino acids. The V and J ends lost 0 bases and 8 bases respectively, with 9 bases between them. Germline lookup yields CDR1 SGHRS and CDR2 YFSETQ.

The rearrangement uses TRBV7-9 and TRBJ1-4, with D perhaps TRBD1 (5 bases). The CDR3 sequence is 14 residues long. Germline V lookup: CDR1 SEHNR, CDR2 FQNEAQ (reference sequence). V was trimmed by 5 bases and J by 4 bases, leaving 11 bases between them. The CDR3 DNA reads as TGTGCCAGCAGCCGAGGGGCCCTTAATGAAAAACTGTTTTTT. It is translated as CASSRGALNEKLFF.

The DNA for the CDR3 is TGTGCCAGCAGTTTAGTCGGTCTCCAGGGGGCTAGCAATCAGCCCCAGCATTTT. Its protein is CASSLVGLQGASNQPQHF. The gene calls are TRBV27 and TRBJ1-5; TRBD1 matches at 8 bases. The CDR3 runs to 18 residues. V dropped 2 bases and J dropped 0; count of bases not matched to a gene: 9. CDR1 and CDR2 (germline): MNHEY, SMNVEV (reference sequence).

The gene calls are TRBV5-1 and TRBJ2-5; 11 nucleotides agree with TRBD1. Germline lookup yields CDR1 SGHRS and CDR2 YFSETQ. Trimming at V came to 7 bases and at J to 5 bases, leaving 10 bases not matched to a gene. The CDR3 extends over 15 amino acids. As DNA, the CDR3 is TGCGCCAGCCAAACCCGGACAGGGGGCGGGGAGACCCAGTACTTC. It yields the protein CASQTRTGGGETQYF. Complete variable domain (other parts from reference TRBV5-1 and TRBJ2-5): KAGVTQTPRYLIKTRGQQVTLSCSPISGHRSVSWYQQTPGQGLQFLFEYFSETQRNKGNFPGRFSGRQFSNSRSEMNVSTLELGDSALYLCASQTRTGGGETQYFGPGTRLLVL.

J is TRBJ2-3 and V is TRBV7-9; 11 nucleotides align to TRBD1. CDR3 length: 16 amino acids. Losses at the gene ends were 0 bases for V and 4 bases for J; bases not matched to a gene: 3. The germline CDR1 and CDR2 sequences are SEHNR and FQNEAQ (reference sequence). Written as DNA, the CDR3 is TGTGCCAGCAGCTTAGCCCGGACAGGGGGCGCAGATACGCAGTATTTT. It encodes CASSLARTGGADTQYF.

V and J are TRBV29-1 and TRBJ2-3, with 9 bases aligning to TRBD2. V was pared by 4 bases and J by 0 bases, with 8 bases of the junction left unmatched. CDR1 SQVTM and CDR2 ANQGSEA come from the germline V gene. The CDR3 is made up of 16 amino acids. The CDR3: CSVAGTSFSSTDTQYF. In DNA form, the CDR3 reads TGCAGCGTTGCCGGGACTAGCTTTTCTAGCACAGATACGCAGTATTTT.

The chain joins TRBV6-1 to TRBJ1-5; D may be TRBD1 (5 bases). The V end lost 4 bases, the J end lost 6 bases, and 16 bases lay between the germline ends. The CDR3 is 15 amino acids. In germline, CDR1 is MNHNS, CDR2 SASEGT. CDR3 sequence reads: CASSVFQGRGQPQHF. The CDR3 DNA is TGTGCCAGCAGTGTATTCCAGGGACGGGGTCAGCCCCAGCATTTT.

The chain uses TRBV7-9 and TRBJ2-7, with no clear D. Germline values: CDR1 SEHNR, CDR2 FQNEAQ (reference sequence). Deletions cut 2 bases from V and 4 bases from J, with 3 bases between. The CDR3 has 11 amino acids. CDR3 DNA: TGTGCCAGCAGCTTAACTTACGAGCAGTACTTC. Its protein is CASSLTYEQYF.

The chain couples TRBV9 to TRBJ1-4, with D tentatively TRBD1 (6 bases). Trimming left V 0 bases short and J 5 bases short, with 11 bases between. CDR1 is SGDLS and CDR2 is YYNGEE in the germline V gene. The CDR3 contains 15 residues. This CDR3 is CASSVADRTNEKLFF. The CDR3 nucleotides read TGTGCCAGCAGCGTAGCAGACAGGACCAATGAAAAACTGTTTTTT. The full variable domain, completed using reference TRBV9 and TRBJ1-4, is DSGVTQTPKHLITATGQRVTLRCSPRSGDLSVYWYQQSLDQGLQFLIQYYNGEERAKGNILERFSAQQFPDLHSELNLSSLELGDSALYFCASSVADRTNEKLFFGSGTQLSVL.

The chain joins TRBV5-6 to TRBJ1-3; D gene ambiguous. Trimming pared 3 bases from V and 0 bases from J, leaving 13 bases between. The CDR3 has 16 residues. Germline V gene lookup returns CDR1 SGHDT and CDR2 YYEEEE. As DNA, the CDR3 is TGTGCCAGCAGCTCGACCCTACGAAACTCTGGAAACACCATATATTTT. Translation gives CASSSTLRNSGNTIYF.

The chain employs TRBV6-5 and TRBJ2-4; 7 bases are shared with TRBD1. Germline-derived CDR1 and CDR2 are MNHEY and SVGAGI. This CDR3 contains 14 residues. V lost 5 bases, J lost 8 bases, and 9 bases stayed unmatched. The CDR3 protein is CASSLQGKWDIQYF. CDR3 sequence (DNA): TGTGCCAGCAGTCTACAGGGGAAGTGGGACATTCAGTACTTC.

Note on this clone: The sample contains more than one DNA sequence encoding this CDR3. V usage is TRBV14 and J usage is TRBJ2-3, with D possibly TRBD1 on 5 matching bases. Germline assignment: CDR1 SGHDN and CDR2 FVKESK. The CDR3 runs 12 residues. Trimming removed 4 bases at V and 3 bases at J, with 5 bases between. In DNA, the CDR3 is TGTGCCAGCAGCCCAGGGACAGATACGCAGTATTTT. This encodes CASSPGTDTQYF.

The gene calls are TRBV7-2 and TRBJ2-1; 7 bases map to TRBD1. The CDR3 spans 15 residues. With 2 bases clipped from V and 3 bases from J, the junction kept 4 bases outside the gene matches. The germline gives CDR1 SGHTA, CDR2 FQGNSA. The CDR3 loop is CASSLFAGGYNEQFF. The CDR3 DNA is TGTGCCAGCAGCTTATTCGCAGGGGGCTACAATGAGCAGTTCTTC.

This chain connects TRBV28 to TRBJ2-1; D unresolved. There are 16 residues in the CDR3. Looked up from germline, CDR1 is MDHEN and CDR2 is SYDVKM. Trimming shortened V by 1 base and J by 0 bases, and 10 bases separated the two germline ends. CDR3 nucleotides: TGTGCCAGCAGTTTATTGACCCCGAGCTCCTACAATGAGCAGTTCTTC. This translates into CASSLLTPSSYNEQFF.

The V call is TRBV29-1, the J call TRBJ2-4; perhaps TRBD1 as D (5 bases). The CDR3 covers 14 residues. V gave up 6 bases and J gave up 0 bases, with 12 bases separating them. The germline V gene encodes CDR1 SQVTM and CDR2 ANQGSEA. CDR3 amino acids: CSVIQGRAKNIQYF. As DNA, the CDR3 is TGCAGCGTGATCCAGGGCCGAGCCAAAAACATTCAGTACTTC.

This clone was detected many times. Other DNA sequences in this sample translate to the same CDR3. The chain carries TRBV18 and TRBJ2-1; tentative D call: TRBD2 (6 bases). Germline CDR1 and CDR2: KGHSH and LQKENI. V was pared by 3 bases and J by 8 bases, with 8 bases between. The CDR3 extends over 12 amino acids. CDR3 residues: CASSPTGDEQFF. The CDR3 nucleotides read TGTGCCAGCTCACCGACGGGGGATGAGCAGTTCTTC. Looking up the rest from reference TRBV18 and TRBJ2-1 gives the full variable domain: NAGVMQNPRHLVRRRGQEARLRCSPMKGHSHVYWYRQLPEEGLKFMVYLQKENIIDESGMPKERFSAEFPKEGPSILRIQQVVRGDSAAYFCASSPTGDEQFFGPGTRLTVL.

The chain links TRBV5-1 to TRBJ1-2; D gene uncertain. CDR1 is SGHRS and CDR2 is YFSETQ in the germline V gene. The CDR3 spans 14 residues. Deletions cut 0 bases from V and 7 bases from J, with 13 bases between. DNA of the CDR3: TGCGCCAGCAGCTTGGGCCCCGTCAGGTCTGGCTACACCTTC. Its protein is CASSLGPVRSGYTF. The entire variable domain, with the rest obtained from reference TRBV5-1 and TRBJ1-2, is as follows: KAGVTQTPRYLIKTRGQQVTLSCSPISGHRSVSWYQQTPGQGLQFLFEYFSETQRNKGNFPGRFSGRQFSNSRSEMNVSTLELGDSALYLCASSLGPVRSGYTFGSGTRLTVV.